The sequence of this TCR beta chain was determined in a study of blood T cell repertoires in COVID-19. The table came from immunoSEQ multiplex PCR; TCRdb's copy has only in-frame clones and leaves some out. This sample has tens of thousands of clones, with roughly four fifths found just once. From germline, CDR1 is SGHVS and CDR2 FNYEAQ. Deletions cut 5 bases from V and 0 bases from J, with 11 bases between. CDR3 length equals 15 residues. The receptor's source is a woman aged 55-70 years with acute or convalescent COVID-19. Sequencing used peripheral blood. The chain combines TRBV7-6 with TRBJ2-1; a weak D match, TRBD2 (6 bases). CDR3 sequence (DNA): TGTGCCAGCAGCCCGACTAGAGGCTCCTACAATGAGCAGTTCTTC. This sequence encodes CASSPTRGSYNEQFF.